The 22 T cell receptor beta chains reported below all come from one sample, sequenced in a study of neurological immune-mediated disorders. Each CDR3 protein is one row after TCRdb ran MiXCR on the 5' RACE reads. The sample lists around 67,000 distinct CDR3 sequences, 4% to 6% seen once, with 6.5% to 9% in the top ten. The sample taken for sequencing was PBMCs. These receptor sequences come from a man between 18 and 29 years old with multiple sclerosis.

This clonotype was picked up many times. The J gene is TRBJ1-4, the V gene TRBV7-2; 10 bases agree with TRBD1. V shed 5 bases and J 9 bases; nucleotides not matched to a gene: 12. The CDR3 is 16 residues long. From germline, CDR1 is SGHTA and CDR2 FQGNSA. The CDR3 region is CASSPPLGTGEKKLFF. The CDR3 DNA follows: TGTGCCAGCAGCCCCCCGTTAGGGACAGGGGAGAAAAAACTGTTTTTT.

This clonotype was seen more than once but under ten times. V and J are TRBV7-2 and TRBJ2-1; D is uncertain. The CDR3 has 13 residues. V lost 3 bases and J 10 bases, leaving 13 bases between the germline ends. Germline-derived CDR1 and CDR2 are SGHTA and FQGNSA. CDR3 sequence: CASSFRIQTEQFF. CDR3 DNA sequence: TGTGCCAGCAGCTTCCGAATTCAGACGGAGCAGTTCTTC. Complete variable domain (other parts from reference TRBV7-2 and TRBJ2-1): GAGVSQSPSNKVTEKGKDVELRCDPISGHTALYWYRQSLGQGLEFLIYFQGNSAPDKSGLPSDRFSAERTGGSVSTLTIQRTQQEDSAVYLCASSFRIQTEQFFGPGTRLTVL.

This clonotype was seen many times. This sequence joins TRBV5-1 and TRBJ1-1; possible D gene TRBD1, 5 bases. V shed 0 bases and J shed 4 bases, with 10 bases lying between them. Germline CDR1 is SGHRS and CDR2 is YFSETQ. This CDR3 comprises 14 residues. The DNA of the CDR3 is TGCGCCAGCAGCTTGGGCAGGGCCGTCACTGAAGCTTTCTTT. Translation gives CASSLGRAVTEAFF.

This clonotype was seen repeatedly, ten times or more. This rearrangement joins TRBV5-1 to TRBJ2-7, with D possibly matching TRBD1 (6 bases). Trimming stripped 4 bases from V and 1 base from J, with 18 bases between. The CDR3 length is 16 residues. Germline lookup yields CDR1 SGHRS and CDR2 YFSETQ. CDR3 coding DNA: TGCGCCAGCAGCACCTCTGGGCAGGGGATTTCCTACGAGCAGTACTTC. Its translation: CASSTSGQGISYEQYF.

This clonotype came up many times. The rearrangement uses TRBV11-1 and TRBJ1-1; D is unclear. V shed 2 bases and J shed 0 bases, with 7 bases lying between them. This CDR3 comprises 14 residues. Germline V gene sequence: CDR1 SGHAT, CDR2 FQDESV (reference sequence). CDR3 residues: CASSLPRMNTEAFF. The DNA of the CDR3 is TGTGCCAGCAGCTTACCCAGGATGAACACTGAAGCTTTCTTT. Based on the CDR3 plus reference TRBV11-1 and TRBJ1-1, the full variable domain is EAEVAQSPRYKITEKSQAVAFWCDPISGHATLYWYRQILGQGPELLVQFQDESVVDDSQLPKDRFSAERLKGVDSTLKIQPAELGDSAMYLCASSLPRMNTEAFFGQGTRLTVV.

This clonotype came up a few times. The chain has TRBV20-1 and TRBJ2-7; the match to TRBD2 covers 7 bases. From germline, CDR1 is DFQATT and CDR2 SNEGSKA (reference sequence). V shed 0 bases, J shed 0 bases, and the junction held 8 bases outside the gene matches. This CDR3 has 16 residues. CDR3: CSARDIGSGISYEQYF. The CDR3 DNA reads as TGCAGTGCTAGAGATATCGGCAGCGGGATCTCCTACGAGCAGTACTTC.

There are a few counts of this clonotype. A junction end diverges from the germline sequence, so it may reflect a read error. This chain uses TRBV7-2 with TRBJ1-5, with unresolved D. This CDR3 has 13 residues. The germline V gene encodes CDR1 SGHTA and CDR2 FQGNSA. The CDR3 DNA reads TGTGCCAGCAGCTTGTCATGGGATCAGCCCCAGAATTTT. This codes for CASSLSWDQPQNF. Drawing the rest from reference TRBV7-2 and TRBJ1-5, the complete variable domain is GAGVSQSPSNKVTEKGKDVELRCDPISGHTALYWYRQSLGQGLEFLIYFQGNSAPDKSGLPSDRFSAERTGGSVSTLTIQRTQQEDSAVYLCASSLSWDQPQNFGDGTRLSIL.

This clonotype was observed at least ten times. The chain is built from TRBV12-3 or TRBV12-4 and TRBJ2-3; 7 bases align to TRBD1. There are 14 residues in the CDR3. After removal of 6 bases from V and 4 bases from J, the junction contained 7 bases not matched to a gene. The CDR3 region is CASSRVQGADTQYF. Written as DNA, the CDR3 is TGTGCCAGCAGCCGGGTGCAGGGGGCAGATACGCAGTATTTT.

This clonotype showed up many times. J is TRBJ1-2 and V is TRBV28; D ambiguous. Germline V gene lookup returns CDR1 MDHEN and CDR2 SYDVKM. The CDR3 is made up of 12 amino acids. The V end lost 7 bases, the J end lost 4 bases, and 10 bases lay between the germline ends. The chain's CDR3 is CASIGRSYGYTF. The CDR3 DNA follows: TGTGCCAGCATCGGCAGGTCCTATGGCTACACCTTC.

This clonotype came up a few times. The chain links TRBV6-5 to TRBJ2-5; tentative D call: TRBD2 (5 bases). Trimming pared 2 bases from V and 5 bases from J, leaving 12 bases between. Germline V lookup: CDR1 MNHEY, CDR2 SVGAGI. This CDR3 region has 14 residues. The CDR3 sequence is CASSYGGRGETQYF. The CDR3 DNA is TGTGCCAGCAGTTACGGCGGGCGCGGGGAGACCCAGTACTTC.

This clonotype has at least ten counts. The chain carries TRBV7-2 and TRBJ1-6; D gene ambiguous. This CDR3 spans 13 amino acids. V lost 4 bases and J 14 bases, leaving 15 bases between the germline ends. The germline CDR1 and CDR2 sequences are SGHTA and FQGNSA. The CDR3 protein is CASSSPTRPSLHF. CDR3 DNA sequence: TGTGCCAGCAGCTCGCCGACTCGGCCATCCCTCCACTTT.

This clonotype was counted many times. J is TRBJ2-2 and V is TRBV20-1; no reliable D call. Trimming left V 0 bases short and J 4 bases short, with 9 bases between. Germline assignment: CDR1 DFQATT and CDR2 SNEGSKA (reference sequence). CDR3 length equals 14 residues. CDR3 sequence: CSARDHRSTGELFF. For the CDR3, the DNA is TGCAGTGCTAGAGATCATCGGAGCACCGGGGAGCTGTTTTTT.

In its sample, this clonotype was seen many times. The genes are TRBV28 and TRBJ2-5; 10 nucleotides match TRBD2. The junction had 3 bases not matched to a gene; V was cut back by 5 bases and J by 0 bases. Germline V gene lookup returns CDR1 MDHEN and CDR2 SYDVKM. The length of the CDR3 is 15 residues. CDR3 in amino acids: CASSPGLADQETQYF. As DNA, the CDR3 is TGTGCCAGCAGTCCTGGACTAGCGGACCAAGAGACCCAGTACTTC.

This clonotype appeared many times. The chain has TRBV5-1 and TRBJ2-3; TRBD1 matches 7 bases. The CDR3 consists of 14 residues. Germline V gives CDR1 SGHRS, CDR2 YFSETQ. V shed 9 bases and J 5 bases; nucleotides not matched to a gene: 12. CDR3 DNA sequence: TGCGCCACCAGACAGGGATCCCCCCAAGATACGCAGTATTTT. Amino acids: CATRQGSPQDTQYF.

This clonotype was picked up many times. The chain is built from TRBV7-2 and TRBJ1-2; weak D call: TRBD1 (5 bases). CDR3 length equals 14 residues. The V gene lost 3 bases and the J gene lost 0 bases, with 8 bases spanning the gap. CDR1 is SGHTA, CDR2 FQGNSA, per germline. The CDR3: CASSFGTPNYGYTF. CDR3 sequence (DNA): TGTGCCAGCAGCTTTGGGACGCCTAACTATGGCTACACCTTC.

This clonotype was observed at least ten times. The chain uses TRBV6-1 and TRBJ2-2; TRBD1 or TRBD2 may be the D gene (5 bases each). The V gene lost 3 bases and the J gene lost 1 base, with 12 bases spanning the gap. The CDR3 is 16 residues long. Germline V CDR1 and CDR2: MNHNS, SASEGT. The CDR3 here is CASSDERGQNTGELFF. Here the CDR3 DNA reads TGTGCCAGCAGTGACGAGAGGGGTCAGAACACCGGGGAGCTGTTTTTT.

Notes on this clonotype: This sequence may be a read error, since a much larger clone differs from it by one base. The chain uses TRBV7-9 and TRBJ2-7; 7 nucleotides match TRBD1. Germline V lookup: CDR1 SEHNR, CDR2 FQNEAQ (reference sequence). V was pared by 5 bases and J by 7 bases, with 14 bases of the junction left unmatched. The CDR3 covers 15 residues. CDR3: CASSLTLTGDEEQYF. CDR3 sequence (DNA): TGTGCCAGCAGCCTAACCTTAACAGGGGACGAAGAGCAGTACTTC.

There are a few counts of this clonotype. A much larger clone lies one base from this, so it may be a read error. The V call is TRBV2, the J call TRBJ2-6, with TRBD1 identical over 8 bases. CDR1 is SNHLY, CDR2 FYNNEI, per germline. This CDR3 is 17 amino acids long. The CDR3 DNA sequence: TGTGCCAGCAGTCTTAAGGACAGGGTGGCTGGGGCCAAAGTCCTGACTTTC. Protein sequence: CASSLKDRVAGAKVLTF.

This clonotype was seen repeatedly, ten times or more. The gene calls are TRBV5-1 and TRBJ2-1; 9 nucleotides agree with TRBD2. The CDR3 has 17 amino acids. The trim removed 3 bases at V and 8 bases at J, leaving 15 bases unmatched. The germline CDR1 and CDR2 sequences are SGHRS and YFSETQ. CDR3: CASSWSYGSGGSYEQFF. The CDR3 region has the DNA TGCGCCAGCAGCTGGAGTTACGGTAGCGGGGGATCTTATGAGCAGTTCTTC.

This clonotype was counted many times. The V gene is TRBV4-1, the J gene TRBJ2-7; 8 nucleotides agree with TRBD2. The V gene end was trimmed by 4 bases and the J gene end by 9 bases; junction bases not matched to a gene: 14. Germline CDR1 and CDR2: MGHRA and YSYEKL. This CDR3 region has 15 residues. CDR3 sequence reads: CASSLVQRGPSGQYF. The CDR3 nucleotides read TGCGCCAGCAGCCTGGTGCAGCGGGGGCCTTCGGGGCAGTACTTC.

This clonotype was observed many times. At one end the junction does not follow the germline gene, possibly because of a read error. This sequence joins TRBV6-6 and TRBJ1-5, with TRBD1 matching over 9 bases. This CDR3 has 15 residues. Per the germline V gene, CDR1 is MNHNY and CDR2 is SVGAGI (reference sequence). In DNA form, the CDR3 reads TGTGCCAGCAGCCTTAGGACAGGGGAGTATCAGCCCCAGAATTTT. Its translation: CASSLRTGEYQPQNF.

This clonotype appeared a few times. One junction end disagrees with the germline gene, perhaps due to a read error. For the CDR3, the DNA is TGTGCCAGCAGCTTGGAGGGACAGCATAATTCACCCCTCAACTTT. It encodes CASSLEGQHNSPLNF. V gene TRBV11-2 combines with J gene TRBJ1-6; 7 bases map to TRBD1. Germline V gene lookup returns CDR1 SGHAT and CDR2 FQNNGV. The CDR3 totals 15 residues. Full variable domain (missing parts from reference TRBV11-2 and TRBJ1-6): EAGVAQSPRYKIIEKRQSVAFWCNPISGHATLYWYQQILGQGPKLLIQFQNNGVVDDSQLPKDRFSAERLKGVDSTLKIQPAKLEDSAVYLCASSLEGQHNSPLNFGNGTRLTVT.